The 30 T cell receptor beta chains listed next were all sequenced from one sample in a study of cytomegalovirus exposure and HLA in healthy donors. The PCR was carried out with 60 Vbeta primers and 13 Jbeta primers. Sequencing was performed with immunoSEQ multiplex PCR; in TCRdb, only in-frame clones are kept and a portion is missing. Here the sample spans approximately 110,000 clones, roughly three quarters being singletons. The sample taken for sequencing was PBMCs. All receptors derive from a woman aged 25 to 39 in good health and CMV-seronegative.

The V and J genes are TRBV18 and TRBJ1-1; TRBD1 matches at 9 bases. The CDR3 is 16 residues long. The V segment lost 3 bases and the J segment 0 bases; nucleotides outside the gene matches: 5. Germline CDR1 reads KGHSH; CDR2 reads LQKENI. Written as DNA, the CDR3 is TGTGCCAGCTCACCGGGGACAGGGAAGCTGAACACTGAAGCTTTCTTT. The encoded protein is CASSPGTGKLNTEAFF. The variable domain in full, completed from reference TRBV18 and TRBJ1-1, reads NAGVMQNPRHLVRRRGQEARLRCSPMKGHSHVYWYRQLPEEGLKFMVYLQKENIIDESGMPKERFSAEFPKEGPSILRIQQVVRGDSAAYFCASSPGTGKLNTEAFFGQGTRLTVV.

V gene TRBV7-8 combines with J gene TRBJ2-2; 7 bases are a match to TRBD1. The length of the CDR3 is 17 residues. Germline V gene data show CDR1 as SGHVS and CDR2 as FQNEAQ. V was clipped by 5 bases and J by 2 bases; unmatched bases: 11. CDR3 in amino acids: CASSPSVGTDNTGELFF. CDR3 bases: TGTGCCAGCAGCCCAAGCGTGGGGACAGATAACACCGGGGAGCTGTTTTTT.

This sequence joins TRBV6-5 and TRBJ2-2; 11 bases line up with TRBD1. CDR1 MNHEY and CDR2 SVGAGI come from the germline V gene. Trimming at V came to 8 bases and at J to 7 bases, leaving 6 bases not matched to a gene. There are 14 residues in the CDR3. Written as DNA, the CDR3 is TGTGCCAGCGGGGACAGGGGGTTAGGCGGGGAGCTGTTTTTT. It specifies CASGDRGLGGELFF.

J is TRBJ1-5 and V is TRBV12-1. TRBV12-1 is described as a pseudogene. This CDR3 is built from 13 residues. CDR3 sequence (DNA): TGTGCCAGCAGCCGGAGTCCCTCTCAGCCCCAGCATTTT. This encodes CASSRSPSQPQHF.

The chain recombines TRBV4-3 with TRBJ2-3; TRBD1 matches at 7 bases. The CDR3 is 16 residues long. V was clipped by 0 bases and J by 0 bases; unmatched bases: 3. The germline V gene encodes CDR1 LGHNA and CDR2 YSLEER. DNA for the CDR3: TGCGCCAGCAGCCAAGATCCCAGGGGGAGCACAGATACGCAGTATTTT. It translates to CASSQDPRGSTDTQYF.

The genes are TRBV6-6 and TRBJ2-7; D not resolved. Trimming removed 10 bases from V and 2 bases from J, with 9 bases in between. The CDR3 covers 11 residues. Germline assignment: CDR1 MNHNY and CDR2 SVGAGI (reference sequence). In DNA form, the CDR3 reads TGTGCCACCCAGAAAACCTACGAGCAGTACTTC. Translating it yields CATQKTYEQYF.

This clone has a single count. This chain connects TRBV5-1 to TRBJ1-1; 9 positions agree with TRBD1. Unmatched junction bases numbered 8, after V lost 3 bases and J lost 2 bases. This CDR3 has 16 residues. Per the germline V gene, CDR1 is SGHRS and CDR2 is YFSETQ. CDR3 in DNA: TGCGCCAGCAGCTGGGGGGGGACAGGGACAAACACTGAAGCTTTCTTT. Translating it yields CASSWGGTGTNTEAFF.

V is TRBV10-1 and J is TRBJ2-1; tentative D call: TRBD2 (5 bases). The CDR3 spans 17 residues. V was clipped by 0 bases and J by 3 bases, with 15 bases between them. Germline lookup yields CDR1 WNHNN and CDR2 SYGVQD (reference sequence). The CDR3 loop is CASSESGSGTNYNEQFF. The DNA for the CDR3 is TGCGCCAGCAGTGAGTCAGGTTCGGGAACAAACTACAATGAGCAGTTCTTC.

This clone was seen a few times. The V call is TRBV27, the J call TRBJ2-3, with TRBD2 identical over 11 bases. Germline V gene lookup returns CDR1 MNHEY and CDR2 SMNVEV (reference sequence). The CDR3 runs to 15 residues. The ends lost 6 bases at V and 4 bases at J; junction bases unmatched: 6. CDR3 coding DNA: TGTGCCAGCAGGATTTTACTAGCGGGGGCAGATACGCAGTATTTT. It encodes CASRILLAGADTQYF.

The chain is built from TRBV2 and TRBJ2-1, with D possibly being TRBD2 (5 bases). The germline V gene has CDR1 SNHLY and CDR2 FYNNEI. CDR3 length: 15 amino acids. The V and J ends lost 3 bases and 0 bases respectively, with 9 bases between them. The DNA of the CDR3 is TGTGCCAGCAGTGAGGACTGGAGCTCCTACAATGAGCAGTTCTTC. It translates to CASSEDWSSYNEQFF.

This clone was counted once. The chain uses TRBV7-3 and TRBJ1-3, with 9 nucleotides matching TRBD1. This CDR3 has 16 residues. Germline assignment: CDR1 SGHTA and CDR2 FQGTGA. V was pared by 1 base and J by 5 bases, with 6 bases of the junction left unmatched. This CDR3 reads CASSLRYRGRRNTIYF. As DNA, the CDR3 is TGTGCCAGCAGCTTAAGGTACAGGGGGCGAAGAAACACCATATATTTT.

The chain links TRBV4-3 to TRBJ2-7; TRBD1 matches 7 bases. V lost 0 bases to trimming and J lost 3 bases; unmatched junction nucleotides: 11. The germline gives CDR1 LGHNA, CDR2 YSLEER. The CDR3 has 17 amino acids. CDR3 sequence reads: CASSQDWVGDSGYEQYF. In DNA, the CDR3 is TGCGCCAGCAGCCAAGATTGGGTCGGGGACAGTGGCTACGAGCAGTACTTC.

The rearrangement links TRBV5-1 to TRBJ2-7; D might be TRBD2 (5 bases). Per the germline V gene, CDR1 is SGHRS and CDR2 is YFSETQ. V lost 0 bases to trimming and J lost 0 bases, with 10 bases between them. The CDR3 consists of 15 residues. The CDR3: CASSLVPGGSYEQYF. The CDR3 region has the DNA TGCGCCAGCAGCTTGGTCCCAGGAGGCTCCTACGAGCAGTACTTC.

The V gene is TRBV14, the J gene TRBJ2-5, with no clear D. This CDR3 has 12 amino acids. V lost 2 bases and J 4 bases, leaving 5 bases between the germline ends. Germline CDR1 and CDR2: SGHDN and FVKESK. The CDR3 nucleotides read TGTGCCAGCAGCCAAATCTCAGAGACCCAGTACTTC. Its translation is CASSQISETQYF.

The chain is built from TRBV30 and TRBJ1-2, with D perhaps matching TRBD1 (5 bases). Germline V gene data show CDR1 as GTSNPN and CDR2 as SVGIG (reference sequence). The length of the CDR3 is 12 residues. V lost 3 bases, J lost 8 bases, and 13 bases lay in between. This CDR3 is CAWRKGLRGYTF. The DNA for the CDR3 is TGTGCCTGGAGGAAGGGACTGAGGGGCTACACCTTC.

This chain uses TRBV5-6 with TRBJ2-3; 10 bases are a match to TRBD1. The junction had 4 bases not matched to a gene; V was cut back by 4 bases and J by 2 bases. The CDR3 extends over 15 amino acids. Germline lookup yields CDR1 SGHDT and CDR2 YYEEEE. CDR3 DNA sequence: TGTGCCAGCAGCCTAGGGACAGGGGCCACAGATACGCAGTATTTT. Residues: CASSLGTGATDTQYF.

The CDR3 spells CASSIWLAPDNEQFF. The DNA of the CDR3 is TGTGCCAGTAGTATTTGGCTAGCGCCCGACAATGAGCAGTTCTTC. The chain is built from TRBV19 and TRBJ2-1; D might be TRBD2 (6 bases). From germline, CDR1 is LNHDA and CDR2 SQIVND (reference sequence). Trimming cost V 3 bases and J 5 bases, with 14 bases left between them. The CDR3 runs 15 residues.

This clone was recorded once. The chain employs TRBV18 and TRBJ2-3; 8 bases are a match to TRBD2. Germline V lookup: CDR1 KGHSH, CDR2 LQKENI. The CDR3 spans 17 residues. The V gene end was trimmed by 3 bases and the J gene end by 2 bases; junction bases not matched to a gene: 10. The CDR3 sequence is CASSPYPSSGVTDTQYF. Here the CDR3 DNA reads TGTGCCAGCTCACCTTATCCGAGTAGCGGGGTCACAGATACGCAGTATTTT.

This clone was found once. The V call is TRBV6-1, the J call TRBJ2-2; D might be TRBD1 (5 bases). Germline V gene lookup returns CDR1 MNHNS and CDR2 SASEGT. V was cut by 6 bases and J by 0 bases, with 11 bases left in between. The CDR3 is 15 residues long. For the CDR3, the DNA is TGTGCCAGCAGGGCGACAGAGGCGAACACCGGGGAGCTGTTTTTT. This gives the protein CASRATEANTGELFF.

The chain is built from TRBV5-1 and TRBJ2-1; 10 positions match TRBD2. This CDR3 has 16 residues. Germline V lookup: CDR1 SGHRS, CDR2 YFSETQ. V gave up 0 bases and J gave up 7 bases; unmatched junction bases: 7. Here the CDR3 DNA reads TGCGCCAGCAGCTTGGGGACTAGCGGAGGGTGGAATGAGCAGTTCTTC. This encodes CASSLGTSGGWNEQFF.

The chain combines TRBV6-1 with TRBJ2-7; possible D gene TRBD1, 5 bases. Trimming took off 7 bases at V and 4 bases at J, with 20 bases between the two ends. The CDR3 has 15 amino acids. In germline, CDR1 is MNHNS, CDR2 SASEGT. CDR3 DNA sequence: TGTGCCAGCACCTTAACCCTGACAGCATTTTACGAGCAGTACTTC. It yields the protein CASTLTLTAFYEQYF.

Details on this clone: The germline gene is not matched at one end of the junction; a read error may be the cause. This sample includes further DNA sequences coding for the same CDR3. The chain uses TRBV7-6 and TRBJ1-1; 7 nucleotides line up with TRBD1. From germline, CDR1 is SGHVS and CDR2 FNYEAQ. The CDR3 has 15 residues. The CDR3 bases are TGTGCCAGCAGCTCGACGACAGGGATGGACACCGAAGCTTTCTTT. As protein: CASSSTTGMDTEAFF.

The CDR3 nucleotides are TGTGCCAGCAGCCCCCCGAAGCGGGGGAGATCTAGCACAGATACGCAGTATTTT. This codes for CASSPPKRGRSSTDTQYF. The V gene is TRBV7-9, the J gene TRBJ2-3, with 8 bases aligning to TRBD2. The CDR3 loop spans 18 amino acids. The V and J ends lost 5 bases and 0 bases, in that order; junction bases with no gene match: 13. Germline CDR1 SEHNR, CDR2 FQNEAQ (reference sequence).

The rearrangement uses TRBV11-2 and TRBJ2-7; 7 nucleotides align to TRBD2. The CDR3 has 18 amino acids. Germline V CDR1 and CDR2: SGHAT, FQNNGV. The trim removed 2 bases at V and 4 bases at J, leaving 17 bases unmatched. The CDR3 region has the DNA TGTGCCAGCAGCTTAAATGGGTGGTCATCTAGCGGACCGTACGAGCAGTACTTC. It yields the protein CASSLNGWSSSGPYEQYF. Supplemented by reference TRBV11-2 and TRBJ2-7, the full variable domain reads EAGVAQSPRYKIIEKRQSVAFWCNPISGHATLYWYQQILGQGPKLLIQFQNNGVVDDSQLPKDRFSAERLKGVDSTLKIQPAKLEDSAVYLCASSLNGWSSSGPYEQYFGPGTRLTVT.

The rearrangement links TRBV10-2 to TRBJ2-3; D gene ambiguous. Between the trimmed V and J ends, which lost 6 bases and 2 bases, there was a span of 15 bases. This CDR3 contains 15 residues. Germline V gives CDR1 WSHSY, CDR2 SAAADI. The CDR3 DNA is TGCGCCAGCAGGCTCGATCGTTCTAACACAGATACGCAGTATTTT. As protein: CASRLDRSNTDTQYF.

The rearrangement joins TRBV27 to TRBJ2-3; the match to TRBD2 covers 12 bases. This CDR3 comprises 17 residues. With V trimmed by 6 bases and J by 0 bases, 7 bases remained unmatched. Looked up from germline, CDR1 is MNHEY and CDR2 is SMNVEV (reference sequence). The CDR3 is CASRLAGGLLSTDTQYF. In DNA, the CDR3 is TGTGCCAGCAGACTAGCGGGGGGCCTCCTGAGCACAGATACGCAGTATTTT.

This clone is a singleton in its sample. The chain's CDR3 is CASSLGRPVGYTF. CDR3 sequence (DNA): TGTGCCAGCAGCTTGGGCAGGCCGGTAGGCTACACCTTC. The chain carries TRBV5-6 and TRBJ1-2; no reliable D call. Germline V gene sequence: CDR1 SGHDT, CDR2 YYEEEE. The V end lost 0 bases, the J end lost 8 bases, and 11 bases lay between the germline ends. The CDR3 loop spans 13 amino acids.

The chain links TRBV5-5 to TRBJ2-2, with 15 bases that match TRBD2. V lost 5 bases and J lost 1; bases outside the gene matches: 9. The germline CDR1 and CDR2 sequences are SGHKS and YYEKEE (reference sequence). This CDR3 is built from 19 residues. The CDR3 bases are TGTGCCAGCAGTCGGCGGGGACTAGCGGGGGGCGGGAACACCGGGGAGCTGTTTTTT. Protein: CASSRRGLAGGGNTGELFF.

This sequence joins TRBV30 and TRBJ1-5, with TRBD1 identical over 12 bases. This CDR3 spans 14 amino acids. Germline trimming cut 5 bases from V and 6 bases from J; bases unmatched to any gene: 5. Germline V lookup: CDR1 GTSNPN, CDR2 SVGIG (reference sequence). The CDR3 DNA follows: TGTGCCTGGGGGGGACAGGGGGCTGGTCAGCCCCAGCATTTT. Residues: CAWGGQGAGQPQHF.

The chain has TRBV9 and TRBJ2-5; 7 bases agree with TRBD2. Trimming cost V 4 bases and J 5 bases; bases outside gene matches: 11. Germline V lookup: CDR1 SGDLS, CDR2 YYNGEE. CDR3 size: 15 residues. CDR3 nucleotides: TGTGCCAGCAGCCTCTCCAGCGGGAATCGGGAGACCCAGTACTTC. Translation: CASSLSSGNRETQYF.